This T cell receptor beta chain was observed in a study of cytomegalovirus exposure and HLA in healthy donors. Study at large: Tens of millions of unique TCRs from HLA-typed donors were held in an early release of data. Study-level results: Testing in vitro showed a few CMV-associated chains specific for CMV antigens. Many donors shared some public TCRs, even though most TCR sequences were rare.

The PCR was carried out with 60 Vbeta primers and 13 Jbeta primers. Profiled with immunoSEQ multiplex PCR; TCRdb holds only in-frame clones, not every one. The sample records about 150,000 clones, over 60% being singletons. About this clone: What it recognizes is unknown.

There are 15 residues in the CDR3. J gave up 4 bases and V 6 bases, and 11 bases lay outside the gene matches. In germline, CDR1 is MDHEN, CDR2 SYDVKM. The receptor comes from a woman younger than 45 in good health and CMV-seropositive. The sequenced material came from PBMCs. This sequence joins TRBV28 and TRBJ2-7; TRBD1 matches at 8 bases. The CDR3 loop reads CASRVAGTGTYEQYF. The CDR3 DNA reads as TGTGCCAGCAGGGTGGCCGGGACAGGCACGTACGAGCAGTACTTC. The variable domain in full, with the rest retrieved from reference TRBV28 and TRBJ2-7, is DVKVTQSSRYLVKRTGEKVFLECVQDMDHENMFWYRQDPGLGLRLIYFSYDVKMKEKGDIPEGYSVSREKKERFSLILESASTNQTSMYLCASRVAGTGTYEQYFGPGTRLTVT.